The rows below give T cell receptor beta chains drawn from one sample of a study of blood T cells in healthy people across ages. MiXCR, applied by TCRdb to the 5' RACE reads, yields one record per CDR3 protein. The data show more than 1,000,000 distinct CDR3 sequences, approximately 25% seen once. The sample also formed part of further work on T cells of mothers and their children.

The sequenced material came from blood. All receptors come from a girl aged 2-10 years in good health. CDR3s include the opening cysteine and the closing phenylalanine or tryptophan. Each record gives: V gene, J gene, clone size, D gene, CDR3 protein, CDR3 DNA. D genes are given only for firm matches. Some rows have no size entry. The others give once, few or many, or a class for an expanded clone.

TRBV15,TRBJ2-5,few,-,CATSRVEGGQETQYF,TGTGCCACCAGCAGAGTAGAGGGGGGACAAGAGACCCAGTACTTC
TRBV20-1,TRBJ2-1,-,-,CSASPFVDEQFF,TGCAGTGCTAGCCCTTTTGTCGATGAGCAGTTCTTC
TRBV29-1,TRBJ2-5,-,-,CSAIIIQGSETQYF,TGCAGCGCCATAATCATTCAGGGATCGGAGACCCAGTACTTC
TRBV20-1,TRBJ2-5,-,-,CSARDFRQGNWRETQYF,TGCAGTGCTAGAGATTTCCGCCAGGGAAACTGGAGAGAGACCCAGTACTTC
TRBV7-2,TRBJ2-1,-,-,CASSLGQGWNEQFF,TGTGCCAGCAGCTTAGGGCAGGGGTGGAATGAGCAGTTCTTC
TRBV12-3/TRBV12-4,TRBJ2-7,few,TRBD1,CASSFTGDRTYEQYF,TGTGCCAGCAGCTTTACGGGGGACAGGACCTACGAGCAGTACTTC
TRBV5-1,TRBJ2-7,-,TRBD1,CASSPLTGGDFEQYF,TGCGCCAGCAGCCCACTGACAGGGGGTGACTTCGAGCAGTACTTC
TRBV20-1,TRBJ2-2,-,TRBD2,CSAEASGSETGELFF,TGCAGTGCCGAAGCCAGCGGGAGTGAGACCGGGGAGCTGTTTTTT
TRBV7-2,TRBJ2-7,few,TRBD2,CASSLVFAAGVAREQYF,TGTGCCAGCAGCTTAGTGTTTGCGGCGGGGGTTGCAAGGGAGCAGTACTTC
TRBV19,TRBJ2-1,-,-,CASSILDSSYNEQFF,TGTGCCAGTAGTATCTTGGACAGCTCCTACAATGAGCAGTTCTTC
TRBV24-1,TRBJ1-1,-,TRBD1,CATSDDRERPFF,TGTGCCACCAGCGATGACAGGGAAAGACCTTTCTTT
TRBV29-1,TRBJ2-1,once,-,CSVEESPGLRFF,TGCAGCGTTGAAGAGTCCCCGGGTTTAAGGTTCTTC
TRBV27,TRBJ2-1,-,-,CASKGLTFNEQFF,TGTGCCAGCAAGGGACTCACCTTCAATGAGCAGTTCTTC
TRBV12-3/TRBV12-4,TRBJ1-1,-,-,CAGGGTEAFF,TGTGCCGGGGGTGGAACTGAAGCTTTCTTT
TRBV7-2,TRBJ1-1,few,-,CASSPQGEAFF,TGTGCCAGCAGCCCGCAGGGGGAAGCTTTCTTT
TRBV10-3,TRBJ1-2,-,-,CATWSGAWTAYGYTF,TGTGCCACCTGGAGCGGGGCTTGGACAGCGTATGGCTACACCTTC